This entry lists 18 T cell receptor beta chains sequenced from one sample in a study of blood T cell repertoires in COVID-19. Generated by immunoSEQ multiplex PCR, the TCRdb table keeps only in-frame clones and is missing some. The sample lists 350,000 to 550,000 clones; roughly 89% were seen once. The sequenced sample consisted of peripheral blood. The receptors stem from a woman in her twenties or thirties with acute or convalescent COVID-19.

This chain uses TRBV12-5 with TRBJ2-3, with D unresolved. Germline loops: CDR1 LGHNT, CDR2 FRNRAP. V was shortened by 3 bases and J by 13 bases, with 8 bases between the two germline ends. The CDR3 contains 10 residues. CDR3 region: CASGLFEKYF. The CDR3 DNA is TGTGCTAGTGGTTTATTTGAGAAGTATTTT.

This chain connects TRBV5-4 to TRBJ2-7, with D possibly TRBD1 on 6 matching bases. Germline lookup yields CDR1 SGHNT and CDR2 YYREEE (reference sequence). The V gene lost 3 bases and the J gene lost 3 bases, with 13 bases spanning the gap. The CDR3 totals 14 residues. The CDR3 spells CASSYRDKYYEQYF. The DNA of the CDR3 is TGTGCCAGCAGCTACCGGGACAAGTACTACGAGCAGTACTTC.

In this sample, this clone turned up a few times. The chain combines TRBV2 with TRBJ1-6; unclear D gene. The CDR3 loop spans 12 amino acids. From germline, CDR1 is SNHLY and CDR2 FYNNEI. V was pared by 7 bases and J by 11 bases, with 12 bases between. This CDR3 reads CASTSQLPPLHF. In DNA, the CDR3 is TGTGCCAGCACATCCCAACTCCCACCCCTCCACTTT.

The chain recombines TRBV5-1 with TRBJ1-5; 8 bases fit TRBD1. Germline CDR1 and CDR2: SGHRS and YFSETQ. The trim removed 7 bases at V and 1 base at J, leaving 16 bases unmatched. This CDR3 contains 18 residues. CDR3 coding DNA: TGCGCCAGCTCGTTCAGGGGGCTCGGCGGTCCGAGCAATCAGCCCCAGCATTTT. It specifies CASSFRGLGGPSNQPQHF.

This clone was detected only a few times. CDR3 coding DNA: TGTGCCAGCAGTTTAGGCACTTCACCCCTCCACTTT. Its translation: CASSLGTSPLHF. The chain couples TRBV28 to TRBJ1-6; no definite D call. The CDR3 has 12 residues. Germline CDR1 MDHEN, CDR2 SYDVKM. V was pared by 2 bases and J by 9 bases, with 5 bases between.

For the CDR3, the DNA is TGTGCCAGCAGCCAAGCTACGACAGGAAACAATGAGCAGTTCTTC. This encodes CASSQATTGNNEQFF. The rearrangement uses TRBV3-1 (or the pseudogene TRBV3-2) and TRBJ2-1, with a weak D call TRBD1 (6 bases). The CDR3 spans 15 residues. The V gene's germline CDR1 is LGHDT and CDR2 YNNKEL (reference sequence). V was cut by 1 base and J by 5 bases, with 12 bases left in between.

The V and J genes are TRBV7-9 and TRBJ2-1; 13 nucleotides match TRBD2. Germline values: CDR1 SEHNR, CDR2 FQNEAQ (reference sequence). The junction had 6 bases not matched to a gene; V was cut back by 4 bases and J by 6 bases. The CDR3 is 16 residues long. The CDR3: CASSSRTSGGFNEQFF. DNA of the CDR3: TGTGCCAGCAGCTCGCGGACTAGCGGGGGTTTCAATGAGCAGTTCTTC.

CDR3 DNA sequence: TGTGCCAGCATGGGGACAGTCGACTATGGCTACACCTTC. As protein: CASMGTVDYGYTF. This chain links TRBV28 with TRBJ1-2, with 7 bases matching TRBD1. With V trimmed by 7 bases and J by 3 bases, 5 bases remained unmatched. CDR3 length equals 13 residues. From germline, CDR1 is MDHEN and CDR2 SYDVKM.

The CDR3 region is CASSLASGGGYGYTF. The CDR3 DNA reads as TGTGCCAGCAGCTTAGCTTCAGGAGGAGGCTATGGCTACACCTTC. The V call is TRBV7-9, the J call TRBJ1-2, with D hard to call. V was cut by 0 bases and J by 4 bases, with 12 bases left in between. Germline CDR1 SEHNR, CDR2 FQNEAQ (reference sequence). The CDR3 extends over 15 amino acids.

The V call is TRBV28, the J call TRBJ2-5; a weak D match, TRBD1 (6 bases). CDR1 and CDR2 from the germline V gene are MDHEN and SYDVKM. V shed 4 bases and J shed 3 bases, with 9 bases lying between them. CDR3 length: 13 residues. In DNA, the CDR3 is TGTGCCAGCAGTTCGGACAGAAAAGAGACCCAGTACTTC. Translating it yields CASSSDRKETQYF.

The V and J genes are TRBV4-1 and TRBJ1-1, with 7 bases that match TRBD1. CDR1 MGHRA and CDR2 YSYEKL come from the germline V gene. The CDR3 is 14 residues long. The trim removed 1 base at V and 6 bases at J, leaving 5 bases unmatched. CDR3 in amino acids: CASSQVLGQSEAFF. The CDR3 nucleotides read TGCGCCAGCAGCCAAGTCCTGGGACAGTCTGAAGCTTTCTTT.

The chain joins TRBV9 to TRBJ1-1, with TRBD1 as a possible D gene (6 bases). In germline, CDR1 is SGDLS, CDR2 YYNGEE. V was trimmed by 3 bases and J by 4 bases, leaving 16 bases between them. The CDR3 covers 15 residues. The CDR3 sequence is CASSEGPGTSTEAFF. The CDR3 nucleotides are TGTGCCAGCAGCGAGGGGCCCGGGACATCCACTGAAGCTTTCTTT.

The chain is built from TRBV5-6 and TRBJ2-7, with D possibly matching TRBD1 (6 bases). V was pared by 0 bases and J by 3 bases, with 10 bases between. CDR3 size: 14 residues. CDR1 is SGHDT and CDR2 is YYEEEE in the germline V gene. The CDR3 DNA follows: TGTGCCAGCAGCTTGGGCAGGGGCTACTACGAGCAGTACTTC. This encodes CASSLGRGYYEQYF.

The V and J genes are TRBV5-1 and TRBJ2-1, with 7 nucleotides matching TRBD1. V trimming: 1 base; J trimming: 4 bases; junction bases outside the gene matches: 8. The CDR3 spans 16 residues. Germline V gene sequence: CDR1 SGHRS, CDR2 YFSETQ. In nucleotides, the CDR3 is TGCGCCAGCAGCTTGTCCGCCGGGACAGAATACAATGAGCAGTTCTTC. The encoded protein is CASSLSAGTEYNEQFF.

This rearrangement joins TRBV20-1 to TRBJ2-3, with D tentatively TRBD2 (5 bases). Trimming left V 5 bases short and J 6 bases short, with 9 bases between. This CDR3 comprises 11 residues. Looked up from germline, CDR1 is DFQATT and CDR2 is SNEGSKA (reference sequence). The CDR3, as DNA: TGCAGTGCTCTGGGAGAGGATACGCAGTATTTT. It encodes CSALGEDTQYF.

This chain links TRBV5-6 with TRBJ2-2, with 8 bases aligning to TRBD2. This CDR3 is built from 16 residues. The germline V gene has CDR1 SGHDT and CDR2 YYEEEE. The trim removed 4 bases at V and 2 bases at J, leaving 7 bases unmatched. CDR3 DNA: TGTGCCAGCAGCCCCGAGCGGGGGCTCAACACCGGGGAGCTGTTTTTT. Its translation: CASSPERGLNTGELFF.

This chain links TRBV30 with TRBJ2-5, with a tentative D call TRBD1 (6 bases). Trimming removed 4 bases from V and 4 bases from J, with 25 bases in between. This CDR3 region has 17 residues. The V gene's germline CDR1 is GTSNPN and CDR2 SVGIG (reference sequence). CDR3 protein: CAWIHPTLADRRETQYF. The DNA of the CDR3 is TGTGCCTGGATCCACCCCACTCTGGCCGACAGGAGAGAGACCCAGTACTTC.

V is TRBV7-6 and J is TRBJ1-5; D unresolved. Germline V gives CDR1 SGHVS, CDR2 FNYEAQ. Deletions cut 4 bases from V and 6 bases from J, with 13 bases between. The CDR3 is 14 residues long. In DNA, the CDR3 is TGTGCCAGCAGCTCCGGCCTGGAGGGTCAGCCCCAGCATTTT. Its protein is CASSSGLEGQPQHF.